This record looks at one T cell receptor (beta chain) sequence and its context. The data derive from a study of shared clonotypes between healthy human individuals. CDR3 length: 14 residues. Per the germline V gene, CDR1 is SGHKS and CDR2 is YYEKEE (reference sequence). After removal of 5 bases from V and 0 bases from J, the junction contained 4 bases not matched to a gene. TCRdb keeps only in-frame clones here, not all; method: immunoSEQ multiplex PCR. The sample comprises 2 million to 2.5 million clones, 90% to 96% of which are singletons, and over 0.1% rests with the top ten. The chain joins TRBV5-5 to TRBJ1-2; 7 nucleotides agree with TRBD1. This receptor was obtained from a man aged 18-30 years in good health. The source material was naive CD4+ T cells sorted from blood. Subset here: CD45RA+ positively selected. The DNA of the CDR3 is TGTGCCAGCAGTGGGCAGGGGGCTAACTATGGCTACACCTTC. Its protein product is CASSGQGANYGYTF.